The 26 T cell receptor beta chains given below trace back to one sample, sequenced in a study of beta chain features in type 1 diabetes. The whole isolated RNA underwent reverse transcription, so sequencing captured expressed TCRB transcripts. The repertoire was sequenced with immunoSEQ multiplex PCR; TCRdb's copy has only in-frame clones and lacks some. Counted here are about 340,000 clones, 6.5% to 10% occurring once; the ten biggest clones make up around 0.44%. The sequenced sample consisted of central memory CD4+ T cells from blood. These receptors were obtained from a young woman in good health.

The chain joins TRBV6-5 to TRBJ1-2; D is unclear. Trimming stripped 6 bases from V and 4 bases from J, with 12 bases between. CDR3 length: 13 amino acids. Germline V gene data show CDR1 as MNHEY and CDR2 as SVGAGI. This CDR3 reads CASSRADLYGYTF. The DNA of the CDR3 is TGTGCCAGCAGCCGCGCGGATCTCTATGGCTACACCTTC.

This clone occurred a few times. Other DNA variants within this sample encode the same CDR3. This chain uses TRBV5-1 with TRBJ2-1; tentative D call: TRBD2 (6 bases). Trimming stripped 0 bases from V and 3 bases from J, with 10 bases between. The CDR3 covers 15 residues. Per germline, CDR1 SGHRS and CDR2 YFSETQ. The CDR3 protein is CASSLAGEYYNEQFF. CDR3 sequence (DNA): TGCGCCAGCAGCTTGGCGGGAGAATACTACAATGAGCAGTTCTTC.

This clone has ten or more counts. The chain recombines TRBV7-6 with TRBJ1-2, with 9 nucleotides matching TRBD1. CDR3 length: 13 residues. Germline V gene data show CDR1 as SGHVS and CDR2 as FNYEAQ. Trimming removed 5 bases from V and 7 bases from J; junction bases left unmatched: 5. The CDR3 spells CASSPGTGFGYTF. The CDR3 region has the DNA TGTGCCAGCAGCCCCGGGACAGGGTTTGGCTACACCTTC.

This clone turned up a few times. This chain connects TRBV2 to TRBJ1-2; TRBD1 is a possible D gene (5 bases). The CDR3 loop spans 14 amino acids. Between the trimmed V and J ends, which lost 7 bases and 4 bases, there was a span of 16 bases. Germline CDR1 reads SNHLY; CDR2 reads FYNNEI. CDR3 nucleotide sequence: TGTGCCAGCACCTCGAGACAGACTACCTATGGCTACACCTTC. Its protein product is CASTSRQTTYGYTF.

The chain's CDR3 is CASSESGAPEQYF. The CDR3, as DNA: TGTGCCAGCAGTGAATCAGGGGCGCCGGAGCAGTACTTC. This chain connects TRBV6-1 to TRBJ2-7; perhaps TRBD1 as D (6 bases). Deletions cut 2 bases from V and 7 bases from J, with 12 bases between. The CDR3 length is 13 residues. CDR1 is MNHNS and CDR2 is SASEGT in the germline V gene.

This sequence joins TRBV11-2 and TRBJ1-1, with D perhaps TRBD1 (6 bases). V gave up 6 bases and J gave up 2 bases, with 16 bases separating them. The CDR3 sequence is 15 residues long. Germline CDR1 SGHAT, CDR2 FQNNGV. CDR3 coding DNA: TGTGCCAGCAGACCACCCGGGACACTTAACACTGAAGCTTTCTTT. Its protein is CASRPPGTLNTEAFF.

The chain links TRBV10-3 to TRBJ2-1, with 11 bases lining up with TRBD2. This CDR3 comprises 14 residues. Germline V lookup: CDR1 ENHRY, CDR2 SYGVKD. Unmatched junction bases numbered 3, after V lost 4 bases and J lost 7 bases. For the CDR3, the DNA is TGTGCCATCAGTGCAACTAGCGGGAGTAATGAGCAGTTCTTC. This codes for CAISATSGSNEQFF.

This clone was detected a few times. This chain connects TRBV27 to TRBJ2-5; 10 positions agree with TRBD2. The CDR3 is 14 residues long. V trimming: 3 bases; J trimming: 6 bases; junction bases outside the gene matches: 4. Germline CDR1 MNHEY, CDR2 SMNVEV (reference sequence). CDR3 in DNA: TGTGCCAGCAGTTTCCTAGCGGGAGAAAAGACCCAGTACTTC. It codes for CASSFLAGEKTQYF.

Concerning this clone: Other DNA sequences of this sample code for an identical CDR3. This chain uses TRBV9 with TRBJ2-3, with 8 bases aligning to TRBD2. The CDR3 runs to 16 residues. V lost 0 bases to trimming and J lost 4 bases; unmatched junction nucleotides: 7. Germline loops: CDR1 SGDLS, CDR2 YYNGEE. CDR3 protein: CASSVAAGGIADTQYF. CDR3 DNA sequence: TGTGCCAGCAGCGTAGCGGCGGGAGGTATAGCAGATACGCAGTATTTT.

The chain links TRBV28 to TRBJ1-3; D may be TRBD1 (5 bases). Germline CDR1 MDHEN, CDR2 SYDVKM. The CDR3 contains 14 residues. V shed 7 bases and J shed 0 bases, with 10 bases lying between them. Here the CDR3 reads CASIGTGSGNTIYF. The DNA of the CDR3 is TGTGCCAGCATTGGGACGGGCTCTGGAAACACCATATATTTT.

The CDR3 bases are TGTGCCAGCAGCCCCAGACTAGCGAAGTACAATGAGCAGTTCTTC. It yields the protein CASSPRLAKYNEQFF. The chain recombines TRBV7-3 with TRBJ2-1; 8 bases fit TRBD2. The CDR3 loop spans 15 amino acids. Germline loops: CDR1 SGHTA, CDR2 FQGTGA. The V and J ends lost 5 bases and 4 bases, in that order; junction bases with no gene match: 7.

The V and J genes are TRBV20-1 and TRBJ2-5, with D possibly TRBD2 on 5 matching bases. The germline V gene has CDR1 DFQATT and CDR2 SNEGSKA (reference sequence). The CDR3 is made up of 11 amino acids. The CDR3 spells CNAGVQETQYF. CDR3 nucleotides: TGCAACGCCGGGGTTCAAGAGACCCAGTACTTC.

This clone was found many times. V gene TRBV28 combines with J gene TRBJ2-5, with 10 bases identical to TRBD2. Germline values: CDR1 MDHEN, CDR2 SYDVKM. CDR3 length: 17 amino acids. The ends lost 8 bases at V and 7 bases at J; junction bases unmatched: 19. DNA for the CDR3: TGTGCCAGCTCAGCGGGGGGGGCAGGCACGATCCGGGTGACCCAGTACTTC. It translates to CASSAGGAGTIRVTQYF. The whole variable domain, filled in from reference TRBV28 and TRBJ2-5, reads DVKVTQSSRYLVKRTGEKVFLECVQDMDHENMFWYRQDPGLGLRLIYFSYDVKMKEKGDIPEGYSVSREKKERFSLILESASTNQTSMYLCASSAGGAGTIRVTQYFGPGTRLLVL.

This clone was recorded at least ten times. The CDR3 bases are TGTGCCAGTCGGTGGCTCGGTAATGAAAAACTGTTTTTT. It yields the protein CASRWLGNEKLFF. The chain has TRBV19 and TRBJ1-4; D ambiguous. There are 13 residues in the CDR3. CDR1 LNHDA and CDR2 SQIVND come from the germline V gene (reference sequence). The germline V and J ends were trimmed by 8 bases and 4 bases, with 11 bases remaining between them.

The chain uses TRBV16 and TRBJ2-1, with D tentatively TRBD1 (6 bases). Trimming left V 1 base short and J 4 bases short, with 17 bases between. The germline CDR1 and CDR2 sequences are KGHSY and FQNENV. This CDR3 has 17 residues. The CDR3 nucleotides read TGTGCCAGCAGCCAATTGCAGACAGGTACGACGTACAATGAGCAGTTCTTC. It yields the protein CASSQLQTGTTYNEQFF.

This clone has more than one count but fewer than ten. The chain joins TRBV7-2 to TRBJ2-1; D not resolved. Trimming took 2 bases from V and 5 from J, leaving 7 bases between them. Germline V CDR1 and CDR2: SGHTA, FQGNSA. The CDR3 has 13 amino acids. The CDR3 region is CASSLLGNNEQFF. As DNA, the CDR3 is TGTGCCAGCAGCTTACTAGGGAACAATGAGCAGTTCTTC.

This clone has ten or more counts. J is TRBJ2-7 and V is TRBV19; either TRBD1 or TRBD2 may supply D (5 bases each). The CDR3 covers 11 residues. The germline gives CDR1 LNHDA, CDR2 SQIVND (reference sequence). The V gene lost 5 bases and the J gene lost 3 bases, with 5 bases spanning the gap. CDR3 sequence (DNA): TGTGCCAGTAGTGGGGGCTACGAGCAGTACTTC. This encodes CASSGGYEQYF.

The rearrangement links TRBV5-1 to TRBJ2-2; a possible D gene is TRBD2 (7 bases). Deletions cut 1 base from V and 5 bases from J, with 15 bases between. The CDR3 has 16 amino acids. Germline V lookup: CDR1 SGHRS, CDR2 YFSETQ. This CDR3 is CASSLSPQGGTGELFF. The CDR3 DNA reads TGCGCCAGCAGCTTGAGCCCACAGGGAGGGACCGGGGAGCTGTTTTTT.

The chain links TRBV18 to TRBJ2-7, with TRBD2 matching 15 bases. With V trimmed by 6 bases and J by 0 bases, 3 bases remained unmatched. Germline V gene lookup returns CDR1 KGHSH and CDR2 LQKENI. The CDR3 spans 16 residues. The DNA of the CDR3 is TGTGCCAGCTCCGGGACTAGCGGGAGGAGCTCCTACGAGCAGTACTTC. Translation gives CASSGTSGRSSYEQYF.

This clone turned up a few times. This chain uses TRBV7-8 with TRBJ2-3, with D tentatively TRBD1 (5 bases). V was trimmed by 4 bases and J by 4 bases, leaving 9 bases between them. CDR1 is SGHVS, CDR2 FQNEAQ, per germline. The CDR3 loop spans 13 amino acids. The CDR3 reads CASSSRVADTQYF. In DNA, the CDR3 is TGTGCCAGCAGCTCCAGGGTGGCAGATACGCAGTATTTT.

The rearrangement joins TRBV2 to TRBJ1-1; unclear D gene. The V end was cut by 9 bases, the J end by 3 bases, with 17 bases between. Germline CDR1 SNHLY, CDR2 FYNNEI. CDR3 size: 14 residues. The CDR3 DNA reads TGTGCCAGGGATAAGGACCGCGGCCACACTGAAGCTTTCTTT. It yields the protein CARDKDRGHTEAFF.

This clone was found a few times. In the same sample, other DNA sequences code for this CDR3. The V call is TRBV5-1, the J call TRBJ1-5; D ambiguous. The CDR3 totals 13 residues. The ends were cut back, 0 bases at V and 5 bases at J, with 6 bases in the middle. Germline CDR1 is SGHRS and CDR2 is YFSETQ. As DNA, the CDR3 is TGCGCCAGCAGCTTGGACACAGATCAGCCCCAGCATTTT. This gives the protein CASSLDTDQPQHF.

The chain links TRBV6-1 to TRBJ2-1; TRBD1 matches at 11 bases. V shed 4 bases, J shed 2 bases, and the junction held 1 base outside the gene matches. The CDR3 runs to 15 residues. The germline gives CDR1 MNHNS, CDR2 SASEGT. CDR3: CASSGTGGTYNEQFF. Written as DNA, the CDR3 is TGTGCCAGCAGTGGGACAGGGGGCACCTACAATGAGCAGTTCTTC.

This clone was picked up a small number of times. The chain joins TRBV6-6 to TRBJ2-7; no firm D call. Germline CDR1 is MNHNY and CDR2 is SVGAGI (reference sequence). The CDR3 contains 10 residues. V lost 6 bases and J lost 3, with 3 bases in between. CDR3 protein: CASRHYEQYF. DNA for the CDR3: TGTGCCAGCAGGCACTACGAGCAGTACTTC.

The CDR3 DNA reads TGTGCCAGCAGCACCAGGGGCTTAGGAAACACCATATATTTT. Translation gives CASSTRGLGNTIYF. This chain links TRBV21-1 with TRBJ1-3; the listed D gene, TRBD1, was not tested against the DNA. TRBV21-1 is described as a pseudogene. The CDR3 sequence is 14 residues long.

This clone showed up just a few times. The chain employs TRBV6-5 and TRBJ1-1, with D perhaps matching TRBD1 (5 bases). This CDR3 region has 13 residues. Germline V gene sequence: CDR1 MNHEY, CDR2 SVGAGI. Deletions cut 5 bases from V and 2 bases from J, with 9 bases between. The CDR3 loop is CASSRQLNTEAFF. The CDR3, as DNA: TGTGCCAGCAGTCGACAGCTCAACACTGAAGCTTTCTTT.